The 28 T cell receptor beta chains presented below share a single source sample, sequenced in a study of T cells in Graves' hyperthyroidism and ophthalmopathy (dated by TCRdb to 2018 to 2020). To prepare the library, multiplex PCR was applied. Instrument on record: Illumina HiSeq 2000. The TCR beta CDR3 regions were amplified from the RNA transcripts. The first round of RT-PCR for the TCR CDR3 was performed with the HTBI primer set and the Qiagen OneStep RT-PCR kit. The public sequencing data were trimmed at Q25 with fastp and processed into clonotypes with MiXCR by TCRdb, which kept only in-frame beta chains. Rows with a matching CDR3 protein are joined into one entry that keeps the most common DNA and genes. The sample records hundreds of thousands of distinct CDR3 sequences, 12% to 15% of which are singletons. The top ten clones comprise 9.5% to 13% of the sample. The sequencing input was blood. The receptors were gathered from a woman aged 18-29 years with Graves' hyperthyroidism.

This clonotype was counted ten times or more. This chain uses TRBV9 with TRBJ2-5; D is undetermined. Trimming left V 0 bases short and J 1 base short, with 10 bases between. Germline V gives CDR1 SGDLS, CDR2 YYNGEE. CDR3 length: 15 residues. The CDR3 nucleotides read TGTGCCAGCAGCGTAGTAGGCAGTACCCAAGAGACCCAGTACTTC. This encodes CASSVVGSTQETQYF.

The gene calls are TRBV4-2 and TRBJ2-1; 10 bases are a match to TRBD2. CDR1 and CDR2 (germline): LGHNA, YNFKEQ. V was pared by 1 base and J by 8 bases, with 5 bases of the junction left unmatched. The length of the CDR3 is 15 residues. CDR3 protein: CASSQVASGRDEQFF. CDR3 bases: TGTGCCAGCAGCCAAGTGGCTAGCGGGAGAGATGAGCAGTTCTTC.

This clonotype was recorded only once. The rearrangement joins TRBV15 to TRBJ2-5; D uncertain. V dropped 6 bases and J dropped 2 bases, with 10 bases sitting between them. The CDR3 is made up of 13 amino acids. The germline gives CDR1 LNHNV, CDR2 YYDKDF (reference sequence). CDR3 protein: CATSKGVQETQYF. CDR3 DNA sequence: TGTGCCACCAGTAAGGGCGTGCAAGAGACCCAGTACTTC. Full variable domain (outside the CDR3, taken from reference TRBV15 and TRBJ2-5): DAMVIQNPRYQVTQFGKPVTLSCSQTLNHNVMYWYQQKSSQAPKLLFHYYDKDFNNEADTPDNFQSRRPNTSFCFLDIRSPGLGDTAMYLCATSKGVQETQYFGPGTRLLVL.

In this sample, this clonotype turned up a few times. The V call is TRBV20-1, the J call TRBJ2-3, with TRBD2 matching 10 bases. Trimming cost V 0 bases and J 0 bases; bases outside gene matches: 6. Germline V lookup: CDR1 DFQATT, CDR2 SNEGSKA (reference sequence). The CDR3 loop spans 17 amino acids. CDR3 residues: CSARDSRLAGSTDTQYF. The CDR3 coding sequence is TGCAGTGCTAGAGATTCACGACTAGCGGGTAGCACAGATACGCAGTATTTT.

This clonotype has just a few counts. This CDR3 reads CASSLVGASGRESSYNEQFF. CDR3 sequence (DNA): TGTGCCAGCAGCTTAGTAGGGGCTAGCGGGAGGGAGAGCTCCTACAATGAGCAGTTCTTC. V is TRBV11-2 and J is TRBJ2-1; 12 positions match TRBD2. CDR1 SGHAT and CDR2 FQNNGV come from the germline V gene. With V trimmed by 1 base and J by 0 bases, 10 bases remained unmatched. The CDR3 loop spans 20 amino acids.

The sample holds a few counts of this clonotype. The chain's CDR3 is CSVEGGSDTQYF. In nucleotides, the CDR3 is TGCAGCGTTGAGGGCGGGAGTGATACGCAGTATTTT. The J gene is TRBJ2-3, the V gene TRBV29-1; TRBD2 matches 7 bases. Germline assignment: CDR1 SQVTM and CDR2 ANQGSEA. J was trimmed by 6 bases and V by 3 bases; bases with no gene match: 3. This CDR3 has 12 residues.

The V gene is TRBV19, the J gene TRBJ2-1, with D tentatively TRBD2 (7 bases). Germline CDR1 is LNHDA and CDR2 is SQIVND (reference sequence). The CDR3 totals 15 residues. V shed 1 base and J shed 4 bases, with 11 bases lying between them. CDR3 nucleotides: TGTGCCAGTAGTATAGCCAGCGGGACATACAATGAGCAGTTCTTC. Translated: CASSIASGTYNEQFF.

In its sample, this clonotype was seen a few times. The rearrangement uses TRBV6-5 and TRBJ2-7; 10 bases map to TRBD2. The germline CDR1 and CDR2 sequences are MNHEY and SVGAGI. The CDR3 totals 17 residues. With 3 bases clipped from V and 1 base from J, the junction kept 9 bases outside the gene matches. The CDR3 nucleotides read TGTGCCAGCAGTTATAGGGCCGGGACTAGCGAATCCTACGAGCAGTACTTC. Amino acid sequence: CASSYRAGTSESYEQYF.

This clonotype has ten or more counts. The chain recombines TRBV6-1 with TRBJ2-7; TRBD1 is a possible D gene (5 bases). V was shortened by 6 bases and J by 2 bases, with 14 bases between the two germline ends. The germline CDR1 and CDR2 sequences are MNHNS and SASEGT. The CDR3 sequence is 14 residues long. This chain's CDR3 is CASRTGTSTYEQYF. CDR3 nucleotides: TGTGCCAGCAGAACAGGTACCTCGACCTACGAGCAGTACTTC.

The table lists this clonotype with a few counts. CDR3 region: CASSLGTSGWNQPQHF. The CDR3 region has the DNA TGTGCCAGTAGTCTCGGGACTAGTGGTTGGAATCAGCCCCAGCATTTT. The chain combines TRBV19 with TRBJ1-5, with D perhaps matching TRBD1 (5 bases). This CDR3 has 16 residues. CDR1 is LNHDA, CDR2 SQIVND, per germline (reference sequence). Trimming stripped 5 bases from V and 4 bases from J, with 18 bases between.

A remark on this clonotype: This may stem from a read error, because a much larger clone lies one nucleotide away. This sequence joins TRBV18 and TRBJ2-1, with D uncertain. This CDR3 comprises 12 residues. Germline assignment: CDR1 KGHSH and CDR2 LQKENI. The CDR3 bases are TGTGCCAGCTCACCCCGACACAATGGGCAGTTCTTC. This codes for CASSPRHNGQFF.

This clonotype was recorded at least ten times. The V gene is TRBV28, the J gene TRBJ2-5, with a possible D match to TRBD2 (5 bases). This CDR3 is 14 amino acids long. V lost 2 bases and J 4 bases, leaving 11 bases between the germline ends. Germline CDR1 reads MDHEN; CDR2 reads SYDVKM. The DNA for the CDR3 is TGTGCCAGCAGTTTACGAGGGAGAGGAGAGACCCAGTACTTC. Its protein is CASSLRGRGETQYF.

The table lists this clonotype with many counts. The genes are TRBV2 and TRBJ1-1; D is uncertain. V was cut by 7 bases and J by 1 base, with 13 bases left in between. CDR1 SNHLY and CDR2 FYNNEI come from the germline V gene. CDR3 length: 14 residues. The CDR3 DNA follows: TGTGCCAGCATTGAGGACGAAGGGAACACTGAAGCTTTCTTT. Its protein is CASIEDEGNTEAFF.

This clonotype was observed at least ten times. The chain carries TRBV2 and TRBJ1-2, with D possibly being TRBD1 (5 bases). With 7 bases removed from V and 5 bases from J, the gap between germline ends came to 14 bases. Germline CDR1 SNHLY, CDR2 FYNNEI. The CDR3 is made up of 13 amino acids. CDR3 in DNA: TGTGCCAGCATAGATGGGGCAGGGTATGGCTACACCTTC. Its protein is CASIDGAGYGYTF.

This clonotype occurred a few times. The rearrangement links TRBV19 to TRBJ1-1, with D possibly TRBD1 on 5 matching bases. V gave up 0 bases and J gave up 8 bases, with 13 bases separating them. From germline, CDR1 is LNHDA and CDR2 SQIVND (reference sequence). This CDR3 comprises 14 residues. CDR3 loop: CASSIEGRIPEAFF. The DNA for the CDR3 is TGTGCCAGTAGTATAGAGGGACGGATCCCCGAAGCTTTCTTT.

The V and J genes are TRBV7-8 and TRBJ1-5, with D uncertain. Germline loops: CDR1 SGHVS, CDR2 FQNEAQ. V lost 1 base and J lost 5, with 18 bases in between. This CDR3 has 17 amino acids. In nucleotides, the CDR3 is TGTGCCAGCAGCTTAGAACCGTTCCGGGATACACATCAGCCCCAGCATTTT. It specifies CASSLEPFRDTHQPQHF.

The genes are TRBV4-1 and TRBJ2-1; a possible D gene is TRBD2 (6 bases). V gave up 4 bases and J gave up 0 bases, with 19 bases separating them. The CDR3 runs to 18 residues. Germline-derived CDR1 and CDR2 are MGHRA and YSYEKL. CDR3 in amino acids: CASSLRTMGLSSYNEQFF. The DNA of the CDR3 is TGCGCCAGCAGCCTACGAACAATGGGACTGAGCTCCTACAATGAGCAGTTCTTC.

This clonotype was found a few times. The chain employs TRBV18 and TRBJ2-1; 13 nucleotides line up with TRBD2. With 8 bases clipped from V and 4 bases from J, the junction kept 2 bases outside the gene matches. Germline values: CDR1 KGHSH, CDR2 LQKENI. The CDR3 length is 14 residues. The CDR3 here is CASVTSGRYNEQFF. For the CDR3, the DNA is TGTGCCAGCGTGACTAGCGGGAGGTACAATGAGCAGTTCTTC.

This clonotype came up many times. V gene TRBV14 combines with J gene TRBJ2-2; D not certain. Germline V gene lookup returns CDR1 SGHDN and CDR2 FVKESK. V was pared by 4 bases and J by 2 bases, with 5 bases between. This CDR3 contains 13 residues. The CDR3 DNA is TGTGCCAGCAGCCGAGTTAACACCGGGGAGCTGTTTTTT. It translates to CASSRVNTGELFF.

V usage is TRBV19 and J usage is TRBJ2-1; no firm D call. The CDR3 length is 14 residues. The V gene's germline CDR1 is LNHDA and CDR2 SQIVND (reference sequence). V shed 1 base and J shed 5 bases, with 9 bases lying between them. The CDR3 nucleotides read TGTGCCAGTAGTATAGCGCCGCCCCACAATGAGCAGTTCTTC. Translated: CASSIAPPHNEQFF.

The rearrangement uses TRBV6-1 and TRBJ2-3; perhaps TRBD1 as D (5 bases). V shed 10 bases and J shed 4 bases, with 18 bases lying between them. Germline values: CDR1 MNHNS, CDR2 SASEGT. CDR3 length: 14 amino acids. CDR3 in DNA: TGTGCCACCCAACTCCAGGGTCCCGCAGATACGCAGTATTTT. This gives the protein CATQLQGPADTQYF.

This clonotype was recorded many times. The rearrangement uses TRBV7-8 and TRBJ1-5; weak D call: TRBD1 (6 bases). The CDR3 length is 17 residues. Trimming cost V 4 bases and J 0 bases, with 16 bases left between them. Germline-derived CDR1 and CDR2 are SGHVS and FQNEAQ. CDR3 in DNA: TGTGCCAGCAGCTGGACACGGGGGGGCAATAGCAATCAGCCCCAGCATTTT. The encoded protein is CASSWTRGGNSNQPQHF.

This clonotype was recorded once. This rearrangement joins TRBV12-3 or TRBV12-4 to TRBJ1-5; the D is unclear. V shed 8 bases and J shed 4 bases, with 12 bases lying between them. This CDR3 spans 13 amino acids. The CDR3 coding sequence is TGTGCCAGCTCCTGGGCCTTTAATCAGCCCCAGCATTTT. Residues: CASSWAFNQPQHF.

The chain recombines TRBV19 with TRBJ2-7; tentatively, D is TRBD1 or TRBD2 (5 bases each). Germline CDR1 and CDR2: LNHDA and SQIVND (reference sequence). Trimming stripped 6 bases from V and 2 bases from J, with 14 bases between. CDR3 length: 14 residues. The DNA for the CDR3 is TGTGCCAGTAGCAAAGGGACCTATACCTACGAGCAGTACTTC. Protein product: CASSKGTYTYEQYF.

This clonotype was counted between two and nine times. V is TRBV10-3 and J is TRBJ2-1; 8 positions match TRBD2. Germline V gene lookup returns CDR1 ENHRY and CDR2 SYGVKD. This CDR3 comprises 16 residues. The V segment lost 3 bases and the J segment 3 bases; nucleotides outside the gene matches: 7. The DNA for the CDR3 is TGTGCCATCAGTGACTTCAGCGGGAGAAGCTACAATGAGCAGTTCTTC. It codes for CAISDFSGRSYNEQFF.

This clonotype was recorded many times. DNA for the CDR3: TGCAGCCGGGAGTCGTCCATTAGGGAGCAGTTCTTC. As protein: CSRESSIREQFF. The chain carries TRBV20-1 and TRBJ2-1; weak D call: TRBD2 (6 bases). Germline V gene sequence: CDR1 DFQATT, CDR2 SNEGSKA (reference sequence). The CDR3 has 12 amino acids.

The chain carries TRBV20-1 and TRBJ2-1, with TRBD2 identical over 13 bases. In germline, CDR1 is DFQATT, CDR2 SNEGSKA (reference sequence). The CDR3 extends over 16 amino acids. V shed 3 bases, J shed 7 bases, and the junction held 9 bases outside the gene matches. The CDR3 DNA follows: TGCAGTGCTAGTCCGGGGACTAGCGGGACTAGGAATGAGCAGTTCTTC. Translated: CSASPGTSGTRNEQFF.

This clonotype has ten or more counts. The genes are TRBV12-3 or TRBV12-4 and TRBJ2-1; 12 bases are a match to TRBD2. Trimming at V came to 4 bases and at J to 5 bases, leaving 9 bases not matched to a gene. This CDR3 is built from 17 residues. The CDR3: CASSSLRASGRDNEQFF. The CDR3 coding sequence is TGTGCCAGCAGTTCCCTTCGAGCTAGCGGGAGGGACAATGAGCAGTTCTTC.